The 28 T cell receptor beta chains presented below share a single source sample, sequenced in a study of blood T cell repertoires in COVID-19. TCRdb's copy holds only in-frame clones and misses some; the assay was immunoSEQ multiplex PCR. The sample has about 290,000 clones; about 82% are singletons. Sequenced input: peripheral blood. These receptor sequences come from a woman aged 50 to 60 with active or convalescent COVID-19.

This chain uses TRBV27 with TRBJ2-1, with 10 bases fitting TRBD1. From germline, CDR1 is MNHEY and CDR2 SMNVEV (reference sequence). Trimming at V came to 8 bases and at J to 8 bases, leaving 9 bases not matched to a gene. The CDR3 sequence is 14 residues long. The CDR3 nucleotides are TGTGCCAGCCGGAGACGACAGGGGGCGGATGAGCAGTTCTTC. Protein sequence: CASRRRQGADEQFF.

The chain employs TRBV19 and TRBJ1-2; D perhaps matches TRBD1 (6 bases). CDR1 and CDR2 from the germline V gene are LNHDA and SQIVND (reference sequence). V was trimmed by 7 bases and J by 8 bases, leaving 17 bases between them. The CDR3 extends over 13 amino acids. CDR3 in amino acids: CASTGARRVGYTF. CDR3 nucleotides: TGTGCCAGTACAGGGGCCCGACGTGTGGGCTACACCTTC.

The chain couples TRBV5-4 to TRBJ2-2, with 14 bases aligning to TRBD2. Germline V gene lookup returns CDR1 SGHNT and CDR2 YYREEE (reference sequence). The CDR3 consists of 16 residues. The V and J ends lost 5 bases and 5 bases, in that order; junction bases with no gene match: 5. As DNA, the CDR3 is TGTGCCAGCAGTCCCGGGACTAGCGGGAGTACCGGGGAGCTGTTTTTT. It specifies CASSPGTSGSTGELFF.

The chain carries TRBV19 and TRBJ2-3, with 8 bases identical to TRBD2. The germline V gene has CDR1 LNHDA and CDR2 SQIVND (reference sequence). V shed 4 bases and J 0 bases; nucleotides not matched to a gene: 3. The CDR3 has 15 residues. The CDR3 loop is CASSKGLVSTDTQYF. The CDR3 region has the DNA TGTGCCAGTAGTAAGGGACTAGTAAGCACAGATACGCAGTATTTT.

The rearrangement links TRBV6-5 to TRBJ2-3, with a possible D match to TRBD2 (6 bases). V was pared by 5 bases and J by 6 bases, with 18 bases between. Germline V CDR1 and CDR2: MNHEY, SVGAGI. The CDR3 spans 15 residues. CDR3 in amino acids: CASSQQRVSRDTQYF. The CDR3 coding sequence is TGTGCCAGCAGTCAACAGCGGGTCAGCCGGGATACGCAGTATTTT.

V usage is TRBV28 and J usage is TRBJ2-7; 8 bases agree with TRBD1. The V gene end was trimmed by 6 bases and the J gene end by 0 bases; junction bases not matched to a gene: 1. The germline V gene has CDR1 MDHEN and CDR2 SYDVKM. CDR3 length equals 13 residues. CDR3 sequence: CASSGTGSYEQYF. In DNA form, the CDR3 reads TGTGCCAGCAGCGGGACAGGCTCCTACGAGCAGTACTTC.

This clone has ten or more counts. The sample has other DNA sequences that encode this CDR3 too. This chain joins TRBV6-5 and TRBJ1-2, with a weak D call TRBD1 (6 bases). The CDR3 runs to 12 residues. The germline gives CDR1 MNHEY, CDR2 SVGAGI. The ends were cut back, 6 bases at V and 6 bases at J, with 11 bases in the middle. The CDR3 protein is CASSSGGDGYTF. DNA for the CDR3: TGTGCCAGCAGCTCTGGGGGCGATGGCTACACCTTC.

J is TRBJ2-7 and V is TRBV30; 11 bases align to TRBD2. The ends lost 2 bases at V and 2 bases at J; junction bases unmatched: 11. Per the germline V gene, CDR1 is GTSNPN and CDR2 is SVGIG (reference sequence). The CDR3 runs 17 residues. CDR3 DNA: TGTGCCTGGAGTATAGGAGAGGGACTAGCGGAAACCTACGAGCAGTACTTC. It translates to CAWSIGEGLAETYEQYF. Using reference TRBV30 and TRBJ2-7 for the parts outside the CDR3, the full variable domain is SQTIHQWPATLVQPVGSPLSLECTVEGTSNPNLYWYRQAAGRGLQLLFYSVGIGQISSEVPQNLSASRPQDRQFILSSKKLLLSDSGFYLCAWSIGEGLAETYEQYFGPGTRLTVT.

The gene calls are TRBV21-1 and TRBJ1-5. TRBV21-1 is flagged as a pseudogene. The CDR3 runs 22 residues. Here the CDR3 DNA reads TGTGCCAGCCCCAAGGGAGGGTCGGCGGTCTTCTACTGCCTTCTAAACTATCAGCCCCAGCATTTT. Residues: CASPKGGSAVFYCLLNYQPQHF.

The chain combines TRBV4-1 with TRBJ2-5; D uncertain. The CDR3 consists of 15 residues. Germline CDR1 and CDR2: MGHRA and YSYEKL. V was clipped by 6 bases and J by 1 base, with 15 bases between them. CDR3 sequence: CASSPYGPGQETQYF. The DNA for the CDR3 is TGCGCCAGCAGTCCATATGGTCCGGGCCAAGAGACCCAGTACTTC.

About this clone itself: The sample carries other DNA sequences with the same CDR3. The gene calls are TRBV11-2 and TRBJ2-2; 9 bases match TRBD1. Germline V gene sequence: CDR1 SGHAT, CDR2 FQNNGV. V was clipped by 1 base and J by 7 bases; unmatched bases: 4. The length of the CDR3 is 15 residues. The CDR3 sequence: CASSLATGGRGELFF. Here the CDR3 DNA reads TGTGCCAGCAGCTTAGCGACAGGGGGTCGCGGGGAGCTGTTTTTT.

The rearrangement links TRBV15 to TRBJ1-4, with TRBD1 identical over 7 bases. Germline CDR1 and CDR2: LNHNV and YYDKDF (reference sequence). V dropped 5 bases and J dropped 6; count of bases not matched to a gene: 9. This CDR3 spans 15 amino acids. The CDR3 DNA follows: TGTGCCACCAGCCATCCGGGACAGAAATATGAAAAACTGTTTTTT. It specifies CATSHPGQKYEKLFF.

This clone was seen a few times. The V call is TRBV6-5, the J call TRBJ1-2; 8 bases agree with TRBD1. Germline lookup yields CDR1 MNHEY and CDR2 SVGAGI. The V segment lost 10 bases and the J segment 6 bases; nucleotides outside the gene matches: 13. There are 14 residues in the CDR3. The CDR3 DNA reads TGTGCCATCACAGGGGGGGCGCTCGCTAATGGCTACACCTTC. Translated, it gives CAITGGALANGYTF.

The V gene is TRBV9, the J gene TRBJ2-1; 7 bases align to TRBD1. This CDR3 is 15 amino acids long. The germline V gene encodes CDR1 SGDLS and CDR2 YYNGEE. The V gene end was trimmed by 4 bases and the J gene end by 6 bases; junction bases not matched to a gene: 10. The CDR3 is CASSLYRGPSNEQFF. The DNA for the CDR3 is TGTGCCAGCAGCCTATACAGGGGCCCCTCCAATGAGCAGTTCTTC.

J is TRBJ1-5 and V is TRBV19; D may be TRBD1 (5 bases). The germline CDR1 and CDR2 sequences are LNHDA and SQIVND (reference sequence). The V and J ends lost 3 bases and 5 bases respectively, with 20 bases between them. This CDR3 is built from 17 residues. This chain's CDR3 is CASSIPLTVQGDQPQHF. CDR3 bases: TGTGCCAGTAGTATCCCCCTGACAGTGCAGGGTGATCAGCCCCAGCATTTT. The variable domain in full, with the rest retrieved from reference TRBV19 and TRBJ1-5, is DGGITQSPKYLFRKEGQNVTLSCEQNLNHDAMYWYRQDPGQGLRLIYYSQIVNDFQKGDIAEGYSVSREKKESFPLTVTSAQKNPTAFYLCASSIPLTVQGDQPQHFGDGTRLSIL.

V is TRBV18 and J is TRBJ1-5; D perhaps matches TRBD1 (5 bases). Germline loops: CDR1 KGHSH, CDR2 LQKENI. Trimming cost V 3 bases and J 2 bases, with 11 bases left between them. The CDR3 covers 15 residues. This CDR3 reads CASSPGTGGNQPQHF. The CDR3, as DNA: TGTGCCAGCTCACCGGGAACGGGGGGCAATCAGCCCCAGCATTTT.

A word on this clone: This same CDR3 is encoded by further DNA sequences in the sample. The J gene is TRBJ2-4, the V gene TRBV19; maybe TRBD2 (7 bases). The CDR3 has 15 residues. Germline V gene lookup returns CDR1 LNHDA and CDR2 SQIVND (reference sequence). The ends were cut back, 10 bases at V and 8 bases at J, with 24 bases in the middle. CDR3 bases: TGTGCCATCTCAAGGGGGGGCGCGGGGGCGGACATTCAGTACTTC. It specifies CAISRGGAGADIQYF.

The V gene is TRBV6-7, the J gene TRBJ2-7, with TRBD2 as a possible D gene (6 bases). TRBV6-7 is an open reading frame, and its role is uncertain. V lost 6 bases, J lost 3 bases, and 15 bases lay in between. The CDR3 consists of 14 residues. The DNA for the CDR3 is TGTGCCAGCAGAGAGACGGGACTCCTCTACGAGCAGTACTTC. Translating gives CASRETGLLYEQYF.

This clone was counted once. The chain has TRBV2 and TRBJ2-3, with D unresolved. The CDR3 covers 11 residues. CDR1 is SNHLY, CDR2 FYNNEI, per germline. V shed 2 bases and J shed 5 bases, with 2 bases lying between them. The CDR3 spells CASSELDTQYF. CDR3 in DNA: TGTGCCAGCAGTGAACTAGATACGCAGTATTTT.

This sequence joins TRBV28 and TRBJ1-2; no clear D gene. CDR1 and CDR2 from the germline V gene are MDHEN and SYDVKM. CDR3 size: 12 residues. V lost 6 bases and J lost 5, with 10 bases in between. The chain's CDR3 is CASSGRRYGYTF. The CDR3, as DNA: TGTGCCAGCAGCGGTCGGCGGTATGGCTACACCTTC.

The sample holds one count of this clone. The chain joins TRBV4-2 to TRBJ2-3; 10 bases are a match to TRBD2. With 2 bases clipped from V and 4 bases from J, the junction kept 3 bases outside the gene matches. Germline lookup yields CDR1 LGHNA and CDR2 YNFKEQ. The CDR3 spans 15 residues. CDR3 nucleotides: TGTGCCAGCAGCCAATTAGCGGGAGGACCAGATACGCAGTATTTT. Amino acid sequence: CASSQLAGGPDTQYF.

The CDR3 sequence is CASSPSGGQGKGEQFF. The CDR3 DNA reads TGTGCCAGTAGTCCCTCTGGGGGACAGGGTAAAGGTGAGCAGTTCTTC. This chain uses TRBV19 with TRBJ2-1; 9 bases are a match to TRBD1. The CDR3 is made up of 16 amino acids. Germline V gene sequence: CDR1 LNHDA, CDR2 SQIVND (reference sequence). V shed 5 bases, J shed 9 bases, and the junction held 14 bases outside the gene matches.

The chain couples TRBV5-1 to TRBJ2-7; D is unclear. The germline V and J ends were trimmed by 2 bases and 4 bases, with 4 bases remaining between them. In germline, CDR1 is SGHRS, CDR2 YFSETQ. The CDR3 totals 11 residues. The CDR3 DNA follows: TGCGCCAGCAGCTTAGCATACGAGCAGTACTTC. It encodes CASSLAYEQYF.

The chain has TRBV14 and TRBJ2-3; D is unresolved. Trimming removed 5 bases at V and 4 bases at J, with 7 bases between. Looked up from germline, CDR1 is SGHDN and CDR2 is FVKESK. This CDR3 has 12 residues. The CDR3 nucleotides read TGTGCCAGCAGCATCTTTCCAGATACGCAGTATTTT. Amino acid sequence: CASSIFPDTQYF.

V is TRBV30 and J is TRBJ1-1; 9 nucleotides match TRBD1. Per germline, CDR1 GTSNPN and CDR2 SVGIG (reference sequence). CDR3 size: 13 residues. V was clipped by 5 bases and J by 5 bases; unmatched bases: 6. CDR3 DNA sequence: TGTGCCTGGGCCCGGACAGGGGATACTGAAGCTTTCTTT. Translating gives CAWARTGDTEAFF.

This chain links TRBV20-1 with TRBJ2-1; 14 bases fit TRBD2. The V gene end was trimmed by 3 bases and the J gene end by 7 bases; junction bases not matched to a gene: 5. Germline CDR1 and CDR2: DFQATT and SNEGSKA (reference sequence). The CDR3 has 15 amino acids. This chain's CDR3 is CSASTGLAGANEQFF. CDR3 DNA sequence: TGCAGTGCTAGTACGGGACTAGCGGGAGCTAATGAGCAGTTCTTC.

V usage is TRBV9 and J usage is TRBJ1-2, with 7 bases lining up with TRBD1. The CDR3 consists of 16 residues. Unmatched junction bases numbered 10, after V lost 4 bases and J lost 1 base. Germline values: CDR1 SGDLS, CDR2 YYNGEE. The CDR3 is CASSPGTASLNYGYTF. Here the CDR3 DNA reads TGTGCCAGCAGCCCAGGGACAGCCAGTCTTAACTATGGCTACACCTTC.

The chain links TRBV5-8 to TRBJ1-6; the D is unclear. Germline values: CDR1 SGHTS, CDR2 YDEGEE. This CDR3 has 14 residues. V lost 2 bases and J 11 bases, leaving 14 bases between the germline ends. In DNA, the CDR3 is TGTGCCAGCAGCTTCGTCGTCAGGCCGACACCCCTCCACTTT. This sequence encodes CASSFVVRPTPLHF.